This TCR beta chain came from a study of OX40 agonist ivuxolimab in advanced cancers. Study as a whole: Dose-escalation patients were diagnosed with hepatocellular carcinoma, melanoma, renal cell cancer or head and neck cancer. Participants averaged approximately 65 years of age (range about 23 to 80) and were around 85% male. Study-level points and caveats: The specificity for antigen of the expanded peripheral T cells was not determined.

Sampled blood was obtained at baseline, cycle 4 day 1, and cycle 7 day 1. Between the trimmed V and J ends, which lost 1 base and 6 bases, there was a span of 21 bases. CDR3 length: 17 amino acids. The V gene's germline CDR1 is LGHNA and CDR2 YSLEER. A word on this clone: The target antigen is unknown.

Sequencing used immunoSEQ multiplex PCR; TCRdb keeps in-frame clones, though not all of them. The table includes approximately 94,000 clones, roughly 90% detected once. This specimen was CD4+ or CD8+ T cells sorted from blood, taken in a trial of the OX40 agonist ivuxolimab. The chain combines TRBV4-3 with TRBJ1-2; no reliable D call. This TCR was recovered from an adult with an advanced solid tumor such as melanoma, head and neck, liver or kidney cancer. The CDR3 sequence: CASSQVPDGAFGNGYTF. DNA for the CDR3: TGCGCCAGCAGCCAAGTACCGGACGGCGCCTTCGGGAATGGCTACACCTTC.